Following are 27 T cell receptor beta chains from one sample sequenced in a study of T cell responses to AZD1222 COVID-19 vaccine. Clones were read by immunoSEQ multiplex PCR, and TCRdb kept only the in-frame ones, dropping some. The sample carries about 79,000 clones, 75% to 85% recorded once. The sample consisted of peripheral blood, taken on day 0 of AZD1222 vaccination. These receptors all stem from an adult in good health.

This chain links TRBV5-1 with TRBJ1-4, with D possibly matching TRBD1 (5 bases). Germline lookup yields CDR1 SGHRS and CDR2 YFSETQ. The CDR3 covers 14 residues. V was trimmed by 3 bases and J by 7 bases, leaving 13 bases between them. The CDR3 DNA reads TGCGCCAGCAGCTCCTCGTACGGGGGTGAAAAACTGTTTTTT. Its translation is CASSSSYGGEKLFF.

This clone came up a few times. The V and J genes are TRBV18 and TRBJ2-2; the match to TRBD1 covers 8 bases. Trimming took 4 bases from V and 4 from J; bases not matched to a gene: 5. Germline V gene sequence: CDR1 KGHSH, CDR2 LQKENI. The CDR3 has 15 residues. CDR3 DNA sequence: TGTGCCAGCTCACTAGGACAGGGCCTCACCGGGGAGCTGTTTTTT. It specifies CASSLGQGLTGELFF.

The V gene is TRBV18, the J gene TRBJ2-1; 11 nucleotides align to TRBD2. The CDR3 totals 16 residues. In germline, CDR1 is KGHSH, CDR2 LQKENI. V gave up 2 bases and J gave up 7 bases; unmatched junction bases: 7. The DNA for the CDR3 is TGTGCCAGCTCACCATATAGCGGGGGGGCGTCAAATGAGCAGTTCTTC. It encodes CASSPYSGGASNEQFF.

The chain carries TRBV18 and TRBJ2-5, with a tentative D call TRBD2 (6 bases). CDR3 length: 13 residues. Looked up from germline, CDR1 is KGHSH and CDR2 is LQKENI. V was cut by 6 bases and J by 3 bases, with 11 bases left in between. The CDR3 here is CASSGGMEETQYF. The CDR3 coding sequence is TGTGCCAGCTCGGGCGGGATGGAAGAGACCCAGTACTTC.

This clone was recorded a few times. V gene TRBV4-1 combines with J gene TRBJ1-5, with D unresolved. V gave up 1 base and J gave up 5 bases, with 6 bases separating them. This CDR3 has 13 residues. Germline assignment: CDR1 MGHRA and CDR2 YSYEKL. The CDR3 spells CASSQAWDQPQHF. Written as DNA, the CDR3 is TGCGCCAGCAGCCAAGCTTGGGATCAGCCCCAGCATTTT.

This chain uses TRBV23-1 with TRBJ2-7, with TRBD2 matching over 7 bases. TRBV23-1 is an ORF, with its function uncertain. V shed 5 bases and J 5 bases; nucleotides not matched to a gene: 12. This CDR3 has 15 amino acids. The CDR3 spells CASSLGGGARNEQYF. The CDR3 DNA follows: TGCGCCAGCAGTTTGGGGGGAGGGGCGAGGAACGAGCAGTACTTC.

The chain has TRBV12-3 or TRBV12-4 and TRBJ2-5; D is ambiguous. The CDR3 consists of 13 residues. The V gene lost 2 bases and the J gene lost 5 bases, with 9 bases spanning the gap. CDR3 nucleotide sequence: TGTGCCAGCAGTTTATCCCCACTTGAGACCCAGTACTTC. It is translated as CASSLSPLETQYF.

This chain links TRBV5-4 with TRBJ2-7, with 7 bases lining up with TRBD1. This CDR3 contains 15 residues. Germline trimming cut 0 bases from V and 2 bases from J; bases unmatched to any gene: 5. CDR1 and CDR2 from the germline V gene are SGHNT and YYREEE (reference sequence). The CDR3 is CASSLGGDSTYEQYF. CDR3 DNA sequence: TGTGCCAGCAGCTTGGGAGGGGACAGCACCTACGAGCAGTACTTC. Filled out from reference TRBV5-4 and TRBJ2-7, the complete variable domain reads ETGVTQSPTHLIKTRGQQVTLRCSSQSGHNTVSWYQQALGQGPQFIFQYYREEENGRGNFPPRFSGLQFPNYSSELNVNALELDDSALYLCASSLGGDSTYEQYFGPGTRLTVT.

V and J are TRBV5-1 and TRBJ2-3; 8 bases align to TRBD2. The ends lost 2 bases at V and 7 bases at J; junction bases unmatched: 12. Germline V lookup: CDR1 SGHRS, CDR2 YFSETQ. The CDR3 is made up of 16 amino acids. The CDR3 nucleotides read TGCGCCAGCAGCTTCCCGGGGGGGAAGATTGACTATACGCAGTATTTT. It encodes CASSFPGGKIDYTQYF.

V gene TRBV5-1 combines with J gene TRBJ1-2; D is undetermined. V was shortened by 3 bases and J by 3 bases, with 9 bases between the two germline ends. The CDR3 is 13 residues long. Germline lookup yields CDR1 SGHRS and CDR2 YFSETQ. The CDR3 protein is CASSSPPHYGYTF. The CDR3 DNA follows: TGCGCCAGCAGCTCTCCCCCCCACTATGGCTACACCTTC.

For the CDR3, the DNA is TGCGCCAGCAGCTCGGGACTAGAGCCGTACGAGCAGTACTTC. Translation: CASSSGLEPYEQYF. The V and J genes are TRBV5-1 and TRBJ2-7; 8 bases map to TRBD2. Trimming removed 3 bases from V and 4 bases from J; junction bases left unmatched: 6. This CDR3 is built from 14 residues. Germline V CDR1 and CDR2: SGHRS, YFSETQ.

The chain carries TRBV5-1 and TRBJ2-5, with a tentative D call TRBD1 (6 bases). Germline CDR1 and CDR2: SGHRS and YFSETQ. There are 15 residues in the CDR3. The V end lost 4 bases, the J end lost 1 base, and 14 bases lay between the germline ends. In DNA form, the CDR3 reads TGCGCCAGCAGCCTGACAGGTCCCATCCAAGAGACCCAGTACTTC. This codes for CASSLTGPIQETQYF.

This clone has more than one count but fewer than ten. V gene TRBV18 combines with J gene TRBJ1-2, with a weak D call TRBD1 (5 bases). This CDR3 is built from 13 residues. Germline assignment: CDR1 KGHSH and CDR2 LQKENI. Trimming stripped 2 bases from V and 7 bases from J, with 11 bases between. CDR3 sequence (DNA): TGTGCCAGCTCACCAGGGCAGGGCCGTGGCTACACCTTC. Encoded protein: CASSPGQGRGYTF.

The chain links TRBV5-6 to TRBJ1-1; D unresolved. In germline, CDR1 is SGHDT, CDR2 YYEEEE. The CDR3 extends over 13 amino acids. V was clipped by 2 bases and J by 1 base, with 6 bases between them. CDR3 nucleotide sequence: TGTGCCAGCAGCTTCGTCCCGAACACTGAAGCTTTCTTT. It codes for CASSFVPNTEAFF. Based on the CDR3 plus reference TRBV5-6 and TRBJ1-1, the full variable domain is DAGVTQSPTHLIKTRGQQVTLRCSPKSGHDTVSWYQQALGQGPQFIFQYYEEEERQRGNFPDRFSGHQFPNYSSELNVNALLLGDSALYLCASSFVPNTEAFFGQGTRLTVV.

This chain connects TRBV7-9 to TRBJ2-7, with TRBD1 as a possible D gene (5 bases). V was clipped by 5 bases and J by 4 bases, with 9 bases between them. Germline V gives CDR1 SEHNR, CDR2 FQNEAQ (reference sequence). This CDR3 is 12 amino acids long. The DNA of the CDR3 is TGTGCCAGCAGCCTCCAGGGATACGAGCAGTACTTC. Translated: CASSLQGYEQYF.

The chain is built from TRBV7-7 and TRBJ2-5; unclear D gene. Germline-derived CDR1 and CDR2 are SSHAT and FNYEAQ (reference sequence). The CDR3 extends over 13 amino acids. The V end was cut by 1 base, the J end by 4 bases, with 7 bases between. DNA for the CDR3: TGTGCCAGCAGCTTAGGGGTCCCAGAGACCCAGTACTTC. Translation gives CASSLGVPETQYF. Combining the CDR3 with reference TRBV7-7 and TRBJ2-5 gives the whole variable domain GAGVSQSPRYKVTKRGQDVTLRCDPISSHATLYWYQQALGQGPEFLTYFNYEAQPDKSGLPSDRFSAERPEGSISTLTIQRTEQRDSAMYRCASSLGVPETQYFGPGTRLLVL.

Comment on this clone: The sample holds other DNA sequences that translate to the same CDR3. This rearrangement joins TRBV11-3 to TRBJ2-5; D is ambiguous. This CDR3 comprises 13 residues. The germline CDR1 and CDR2 sequences are SGHNT and YENEEA. V lost 2 bases to trimming and J lost 2 bases, with 6 bases between them. The CDR3 coding sequence is TGTGCCAGCAGCTTAAACGGTCAAGAGACCCAGTACTTC. Protein sequence: CASSLNGQETQYF.

This clone came up once. This chain links TRBV5-1 with TRBJ1-4; D gene unclear. This CDR3 has 14 residues. Germline assignment: CDR1 SGHRS and CDR2 YFSETQ. The V gene lost 2 bases and the J gene lost 6 bases, with 11 bases spanning the gap. In DNA form, the CDR3 reads TGCGCCAGCAGCTTAGGAGGGTCGCATGAAAAACTGTTTTTT. Its translation is CASSLGGSHEKLFF.

The genes are TRBV19 and TRBJ2-1; 7 nucleotides line up with TRBD2. This CDR3 is 14 amino acids long. Germline V gene sequence: CDR1 LNHDA, CDR2 SQIVND (reference sequence). The V and J ends lost 7 bases and 2 bases, in that order; junction bases with no gene match: 5. The CDR3 DNA reads TGTGCCAGTATGAGCGGGGCCCCCTACAATGAGCAGTTCTTC. Protein sequence: CASMSGAPYNEQFF.

The chain has TRBV5-1 and TRBJ2-2; 7 bases are shared with TRBD1. CDR1 SGHRS and CDR2 YFSETQ come from the germline V gene. Unmatched junction bases numbered 6, after V lost 4 bases and J lost 6 bases. The CDR3 runs 14 residues. The CDR3 region has the DNA TGCGCCAGCAGCCTGGACAGGTCCCCCGGGGAGCTGTTTTTT. Encoded protein: CASSLDRSPGELFF.

This rearrangement joins TRBV7-2 to TRBJ2-3; D is undetermined. V shed 5 bases and J shed 7 bases, with 7 bases lying between them. CDR3 length equals 11 residues. Germline V gene lookup returns CDR1 SGHTA and CDR2 FQGNSA. In DNA form, the CDR3 reads TGTGCCAGCAGCCTAGGATATACGCAGTATTTT. It encodes CASSLGYTQYF.

J is TRBJ1-4 and V is TRBV5-4; no definite D call. The V end was cut by 3 bases, the J end by 3 bases, with 12 bases between. The germline CDR1 and CDR2 sequences are SGHNT and YYREEE (reference sequence). The CDR3 sequence is 15 residues long. The CDR3 DNA is TGTGCCAGCAGCTCCCCGAAGGGAGCTAATGAAAAACTGTTTTTT. This encodes CASSSPKGANEKLFF.

The chain combines TRBV7-2 with TRBJ1-4; D is unclear. CDR1 and CDR2 from the germline V gene are SGHTA and FQGNSA. CDR3 length equals 13 residues. V was cut by 5 bases and J by 7 bases, with 11 bases left in between. The CDR3 nucleotides read TGTGCCAGCAGCCCCCGCCGAGGTGAAAAACTGTTTTTT. It is translated as CASSPRRGEKLFF.

The V and J genes are TRBV7-2 and TRBJ1-2; D is perhaps TRBD1 (6 bases). The V end was cut by 1 base, the J end by 7 bases, with 10 bases between. The CDR3 covers 13 residues. Germline loops: CDR1 SGHTA, CDR2 FQGNSA. Here the CDR3 reads CASSLGGASGYTF. CDR3 bases: TGTGCCAGCAGCTTAGGGGGGGCCAGTGGCTACACCTTC.

The V and J genes are TRBV5-8 and TRBJ2-1; the match to TRBD2 covers 14 bases. The ends lost 4 bases at V and 10 bases at J; junction bases unmatched: 7. This CDR3 comprises 15 residues. CDR1 SGHTS and CDR2 YDEGEE come from the germline V gene. This CDR3 reads CASSATSGRAREQFF. The CDR3 DNA is TGTGCCAGCAGCGCGACTAGCGGGAGGGCCAGGGAGCAGTTCTTC.

This clone was detected a few times. This chain connects TRBV19 to TRBJ1-4; D possibly corresponds to TRBD1 (6 bases). The V end was cut by 8 bases, the J end by 8 bases, with 21 bases between. CDR1 and CDR2 (germline): LNHDA, SQIVND (reference sequence). CDR3 length: 15 amino acids. CDR3 residues: CASWTDVSIREKLFF. The CDR3, as DNA: TGTGCCAGTTGGACAGACGTTTCGATACGGGAAAAACTGTTTTTT.

This clone was detected ten times or more. The rearrangement links TRBV6-5 to TRBJ2-1; TRBD1 aligns across 7 bases. V dropped 2 bases and J dropped 5; count of bases not matched to a gene: 6. Germline V gives CDR1 MNHEY, CDR2 SVGAGI. The CDR3 extends over 15 amino acids. CDR3 sequence reads: CASSYRWTGNNEQFF. The CDR3 bases are TGTGCCAGCAGTTACAGGTGGACAGGTAACAATGAGCAGTTCTTC.